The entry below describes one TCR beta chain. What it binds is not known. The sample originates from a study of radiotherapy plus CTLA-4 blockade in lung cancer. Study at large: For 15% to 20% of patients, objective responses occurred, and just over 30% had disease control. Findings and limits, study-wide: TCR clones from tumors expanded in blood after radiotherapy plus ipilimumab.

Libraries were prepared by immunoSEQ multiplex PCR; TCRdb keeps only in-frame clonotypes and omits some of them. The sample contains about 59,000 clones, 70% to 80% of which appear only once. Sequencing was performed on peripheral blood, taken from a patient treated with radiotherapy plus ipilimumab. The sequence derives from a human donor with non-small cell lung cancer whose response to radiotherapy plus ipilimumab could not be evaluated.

CDR3 loop: CASSATPGTGVRRGTEAFF. The DNA of the CDR3 is TGTGCCAGCAGCGCCACCCCCGGGACAGGGGTTAGAAGGGGCACTGAAGCTTTCTTT. The gene calls are TRBV7-9 and TRBJ1-1; the match to TRBD1 covers 10 bases. The CDR3 length is 19 residues. The germline V gene has CDR1 SEHNR and CDR2 FQNEAQ (reference sequence). The ends lost 5 bases at V and 4 bases at J; junction bases unmatched: 19.